This entry lists 10 T cell receptor beta chains sequenced from one sample in a study of cytomegalovirus exposure and HLA in healthy donors. The data were produced by immunoSEQ multiplex PCR, yet TCRdb's version contains in-frame clones alone and is incomplete. The table shows about 340,000 clones, with roughly 89% occurring only once. Sequencing was carried out using PBMCs. Receptors originate from a young woman in good health and CMV-seronegative.

The chain employs TRBV5-1 and TRBJ1-4; a possible D gene is TRBD1 (6 bases). Trimming took 0 bases from V and 3 from J, leaving 9 bases between them. Germline CDR1 is SGHRS and CDR2 is YFSETQ. CDR3 size: 15 residues. The CDR3 spells CASSLATGANEKLFF. DNA of the CDR3: TGCGCCAGCAGCTTGGCGACAGGAGCTAATGAAAAACTGTTTTTT.

The chain carries TRBV5-1 and TRBJ1-4; no definite D call. Per the germline V gene, CDR1 is SGHRS and CDR2 is YFSETQ. The length of the CDR3 is 12 residues. Trimming pared 5 bases from V and 3 bases from J, leaving 5 bases between. As DNA, the CDR3 is TGCGCCAGCAGGGCCCCTAATGAAAAACTGTTTTTT. Its translation: CASRAPNEKLFF.

This clone was found a few times. J is TRBJ2-3 and V is TRBV6-1, with 8 positions matching TRBD1. The CDR3 has 14 residues. Trimming cost V 7 bases and J 1 base; bases outside gene matches: 4. Germline V lookup: CDR1 MNHNS, CDR2 SASEGT. This CDR3 reads CASTIQGGTDTQYF. The DNA for the CDR3 is TGTGCCAGCACAATACAGGGGGGCACAGATACGCAGTATTTT.

The rearrangement links TRBV9 to TRBJ1-4, with D perhaps TRBD1 (6 bases). The CDR3 contains 15 residues. Germline CDR1 and CDR2: SGDLS and YYNGEE. V lost 5 bases to trimming and J lost 6 bases, with 17 bases between them. The CDR3 DNA reads as TGTGCCAGCAGTCCAATTGGGGACATATATGAAAAACTGTTTTTT. Its translation: CASSPIGDIYEKLFF.

The chain carries TRBV7-2 and TRBJ2-1; the match to TRBD2 covers 7 bases. V was clipped by 5 bases and J by 9 bases; unmatched bases: 19. The CDR3 runs 17 residues. Germline V gene lookup returns CDR1 SGHTA and CDR2 FQGNSA. Here the CDR3 DNA reads TGTGCCAGCAGCCCAACTAGCGTCAAAGGTTCAATGGGTGAGCAGTTCTTC. Protein: CASSPTSVKGSMGEQFF.

A single count supports this clone. The chain employs TRBV5-8 and TRBJ2-5, with 7 nucleotides matching TRBD1. The CDR3 runs 14 residues. V trimming: 4 bases; J trimming: 5 bases; junction bases outside the gene matches: 8. The germline V gene encodes CDR1 SGHTS and CDR2 YDEGEE. The CDR3 sequence: CASSVGTAEETQYF. The CDR3 nucleotides are TGTGCCAGCAGCGTCGGGACAGCGGAGGAGACCCAGTACTTC.

The rearrangement uses TRBV5-1 and TRBJ2-3, with 7 bases aligning to TRBD1. Germline V lookup: CDR1 SGHRS, CDR2 YFSETQ. After removal of 9 bases from V and 4 bases from J, the junction contained 14 bases not matched to a gene. The CDR3 sequence is 15 residues long. The DNA of the CDR3 is TGCGCCACCACGAAGGGGGCGGCGGAGGCAGATACGCAGTATTTT. It specifies CATTKGAAEADTQYF.

This sequence joins TRBV7-9 and TRBJ2-5, with TRBD2 as a possible D gene (5 bases). Trimming pared 5 bases from V and 5 bases from J, leaving 12 bases between. The CDR3 length is 13 residues. Germline V gene lookup returns CDR1 SEHNR and CDR2 FQNEAQ (reference sequence). The CDR3 nucleotides are TGTGCCAGCAGCCCAAGCGGACCGGAGACCCAGTACTTC. It codes for CASSPSGPETQYF.

The rearrangement joins TRBV29-1 to TRBJ2-2; 7 bases are shared with TRBD1. The junction had 16 bases not matched to a gene; V was cut back by 5 bases and J by 4 bases. The germline CDR1 and CDR2 sequences are SQVTM and ANQGSEA. The CDR3 extends over 17 amino acids. The CDR3 protein is CSVQTISRDSLTGELFF. DNA of the CDR3: TGCAGCGTTCAAACAATTTCCCGGGACAGCCTCACCGGGGAGCTGTTTTTT.

The chain is built from TRBV7-2 and TRBJ1-2; 10 bases are a match to TRBD1. Germline V gene lookup returns CDR1 SGHTA and CDR2 FQGNSA. J gave up 7 bases and V 4 bases, and 6 bases lay outside the gene matches. CDR3 size: 14 residues. CDR3 sequence reads: CASSSGTGDFGYTF. CDR3 DNA: TGTGCCAGCAGCTCTGGGACAGGGGATTTTGGCTACACCTTC. The variable domain in full, with the rest retrieved from reference TRBV7-2 and TRBJ1-2, is GAGVSQSPSNKVTEKGKDVELRCDPISGHTALYWYRQSLGQGLEFLIYFQGNSAPDKSGLPSDRFSAERTGGSVSTLTIQRTQQEDSAVYLCASSSGTGDFGYTFGSGTRLTVV.